The rows below give T cell receptor beta chains drawn from one sample of a study of T cell repertoires in cytomegalovirus infection. TCRdb used MiXCR to reprocess the reads, holding one entry per CDR3 protein. The repertoire holds 650,000 to 900,000 distinct CDR3 sequences, with about 29% as singletons. No antigen has been identified for these receptors. This specimen consisted of cultured CD8+ T cells from PBMCs, obtained from culture after CMV antigen stimulation. The receptors come from a human donor in good health (CMV status not recorded). Some clones in this sample may be carry-over from other donors' samples. Each CDR3 is given with its conserved first and last residue. The D gene is left open where the match is weak. A clone size is listed for some rows: how often the clone was seen (once, few, many), or a class if it is expanded.

CDR3 DNA	CDR3 protein	D gene	V gene	J gene	clone size
TGCGCCAGCAGCCCGCCGGGACAGATTGAAGTTTTCTTT	CASSPPGQIEVFF	TRBD1	TRBV4-1	TRBJ1-1	few
TGTGCCAGCAGCCCTGAAGTTGCCAATGAAAAACTGTTTTTT	CASSPEVANEKLFF	-	TRBV7-9	TRBJ1-4	-
TGTGCCAGCAGCCCCAGGACAGGGAGTATCTATGGCTACACCTTC	CASSPRTGSIYGYTF	TRBD1	TRBV12-3/TRBV12-4	TRBJ1-2	many
TGTGCCAGCAGCGTCGGGCTTAGCACAGATACGCAGTATTTT	CASSVGLSTDTQYF	-	TRBV7-3	TRBJ2-3	many
TGTGCCAGCAGTCCTAGGACAGGACCGACCTATGGCTACACCTTC	CASSPRTGPTYGYTF	TRBD1	TRBV28	TRBJ1-2	few
TGTGCCAGCAGCCGGGGGCCCCAGCCCCAGCATTTT	CASSRGPQPQHF	-	TRBV5-6	TRBJ1-5	-
TGTGCCAGCAGCTCACGGAAGGGTGAAGCTTTCTTT	CASSSRKGEAFF	-	TRBV7-9	TRBJ1-1	-
TGTGCCATCGGGGGGGGTAATTCACCCCTCCACTTT	CAIGGGNSPLHF	-	TRBV10-3	TRBJ1-6	-
TGTGCCAGCAGTCTCGGTAATTCACCCCTCCACTTT	CASSLGNSPLHF	-	TRBV7-6	TRBJ1-6	many
TGCGCCAGCAGCCAAGATGGATACATGAACACTGAAGCTTTCTTT	CASSQDGYMNTEAFF	-	TRBV4-1	TRBJ1-1	few
TGTGCCAGCAGCACCATTGGGACTAATGAAAAACTGTTTTTT	CASSTIGTNEKLFF	-	TRBV9	TRBJ1-4	-
TGTGTCAGCAGCCCTCGACGCGATGGCTACACCTTC	CVSSPRRDGYTF	-	TRBV7-4	TRBJ1-2	-
TGCGCCAGCAGCCTCTACAGGGGGGATCCAGTCAATGAGCAGTTCTTC	CASSLYRGDPVNEQFF	TRBD1	TRBV4-1	TRBJ2-1	-
TGTGCCAGCAGCCCGGGACAGTACGACAATGAGCAGTTCTTC	CASSPGQYDNEQFF	TRBD1	TRBV7-9	TRBJ2-1	few
TGCAGTGCTTATCAGGGGACTGAAGCTTTCTTT	CSAYQGTEAFF	-	TRBV20-1	TRBJ1-1	-
TGTGCCAGCAGCCTGGACAGGGCGGATGGCTACACCTTC	CASSLDRADGYTF	TRBD1	TRBV7-9	TRBJ1-2	-
TGTGCCAGCAGGCCGAGGGGAGGGCGCGCCACAAATGGCTACACCTTC	CASRPRGGRATNGYTF	-	TRBV2	TRBJ1-2	-
TGTGCCAGTAGTATCTATGGGGCTAGCACAGATACGCAGAATTTT	CASSIYGASTDTQNF	-	TRBV19	TRBJ2-3	-
TGTGCCAGCACTTCGGGCGGGGGCCTCGGAGAAGAGCAGTTCTTC	CASTSGGGLGEEQFF	-	TRBV12-3/TRBV12-4	TRBJ2-1	-
TGTGCCAGCAGCTTAAGGGAGCTTCCACATACGCAGTATTTT	CASSLRELPHTQYF	-	TRBV13	TRBJ2-3	few
TGTGCCAGCAGCTTATCGGGACAGGGGAATCTTTATGGCTACACCTTC	CASSLSGQGNLYGYTF	TRBD1	TRBV7-9	TRBJ1-2	few
TGTGCCAGCAGTCCCATAACGGGCGACGAGCAGTACTTC	CASSPITGDEQYF	-	TRBV12-3/TRBV12-4	TRBJ2-7	many
TGTGCCAGCAGCCCCCATGGGATAGCGGGGAGGTCGCGGGACACAGATACGCAGTATTTT	CASSPHGIAGRSRDTDTQYF	TRBD2	TRBV7-2	TRBJ2-3	many
TGTGCCAGCAGTTACAGTTTAGCCCCAGATACGCAGTATTTT	CASSYSLAPDTQYF	-	TRBV6-5	TRBJ2-3	few
TGCGCCAGCAGCCAAGGGTTTAGCGGGCAAGAGACCCAGTACTTC	CASSQGFSGQETQYF	TRBD2	TRBV4-1	TRBJ2-5	-
TGTGCCAGCCCTTCCCTGGGCGGAATTCTAGATACGCGGTATTTT	CASPSLGGILDTRYF	-	TRBV2	TRBJ2-3	-
TGTGCCAGCAGCTCCCTCCATAGCGGGGGGGGATCCACAGATACGCAGTATTTT	CASSSLHSGGGSTDTQYF	TRBD2	TRBV7-9	TRBJ2-3	many
TGTGCCAGCAGCTTATTCGCGAGACTAGCGGGGGGACCCTTTAGGGATGAGCAGTTCTTC	CASSLFARLAGGPFRDEQFF	TRBD2	TRBV7-8	TRBJ2-1	many
TGTGCCAGCAGTTACTCGTGGGGGGGGGTCCAAGAGACCCAGTACTTC	CASSYSWGGVQETQYF	TRBD2	TRBV6-5	TRBJ2-5	few
TGTGCCAGCAGCTTCGAGGGGGGGGCCTACAATGAGCAGTTCTTC	CASSFEGGAYNEQFF	-	TRBV7-3	TRBJ2-1	-
TGTGCCATCAGGACGGGGGCCTACGAGCAGTACTTC	CAIRTGAYEQYF	-	TRBV10-3	TRBJ2-7	-
TGTGCCAGCAGTTTTACGCTGGCCGAGCAGTACTTC	CASSFTLAEQYF	-	TRBV12-3/TRBV12-4	TRBJ2-7	-
TGTGCCAGCAGCTTAACCGACAGCTCTAATAGCAATCAGCCCCAGCATTTT	CASSLTDSSNSNQPQHF	-	TRBV7-6	TRBJ1-5	many
TGTGCCAGCAGACAACAGGGAGACGAGATTTCACCCCTCCACTTT	CASRQQGDEISPLHF	-	TRBV7-2	TRBJ1-6	many
TGTGCCAGCAGCTTAGGAGTCCAGGTTCTTTATGGCTACACCTTC	CASSLGVQVLYGYTF	-	TRBV7-2	TRBJ1-2	many
TGTGCCAGCAGTTACTCGATAGGGGACCAAGAGACCCAGTACTTC	CASSYSIGDQETQYF	-	TRBV6-6	TRBJ2-5	few
TGTGCCAGCAGCCCCGTTGGGACAGGGTTTGAAAAACTGTTTTTT	CASSPVGTGFEKLFF	TRBD1	TRBV13	TRBJ1-4	few
TGTGCCAGCAGCGGAGAAAGGACAGGGGGTGGCTACACCTTC	CASSGERTGGGYTF	TRBD1	TRBV9	TRBJ1-2	-
TGTGCCAGCAGTGATCTACTAGCGGGGTGGGAGACCCAGTACTTC	CASSDLLAGWETQYF	TRBD2	TRBV2	TRBJ2-5	-
TGTGCCAGCAGGGCCGGACAGGATACACAAGAGACCCAGTACTTC	CASRAGQDTQETQYF	TRBD1	TRBV6-8	TRBJ2-5	-
TGTGCCAGCAGCCCCGAGGGTAGGGGTGAGACCCAGTACTTC	CASSPEGRGETQYF	-	TRBV7-9	TRBJ2-5	few
TGTGCCAGCAGCCAACAGACCGGGACAGAAGCTAACTATGGCTACACCTTC	CASSQQTGTEANYGYTF	TRBD1	TRBV14	TRBJ1-2	-
TGTGCCAGCAGTTACATGTCGGTGGGGACTGAAGCTTTCTTT	CASSYMSVGTEAFF	-	TRBV6-2/TRBV6-3	TRBJ1-1	-
TGTGCCAGCAGCCAATCGATATTAGACCCAGGGGGCACAGATACGCAGTATTTT	CASSQSILDPGGTDTQYF	-	TRBV14	TRBJ2-3	-
TGCAGCGTGGAGAACTGGGACGGCACTGAGCAGTTCTTC	CSVENWDGTEQFF	-	TRBV29-1	TRBJ2-1	-